Listed here are 31 T cell receptor beta chains from one sample, sequenced in a study of blood T cell repertoires in COVID-19. The assay was immunoSEQ multiplex PCR, and TCRdb's table has in-frame clones only and misses some. In the table there are 150,000 to 200,000 clones, approximately 88% of which are singletons. Sequencing input: peripheral blood. The receptors derive from a woman older than 75 with active or convalescent COVID-19.

This chain joins TRBV28 and TRBJ2-1, with a possible D match to TRBD2 (7 bases). The CDR3 loop spans 16 amino acids. Per germline, CDR1 MDHEN and CDR2 SYDVKM. Deletions cut 5 bases from V and 2 bases from J, with 16 bases between. This CDR3 is CASSPPFGGPYNEQFF. The CDR3 DNA follows: TGTGCCAGCAGTCCCCCATTCGGGGGGCCCTACAATGAGCAGTTCTTC. The variable domain in full, completed from reference TRBV28 and TRBJ2-1, reads DVKVTQSSRYLVKRTGEKVFLECVQDMDHENMFWYRQDPGLGLRLIYFSYDVKMKEKGDIPEGYSVSREKKERFSLILESASTNQTSMYLCASSPPFGGPYNEQFFGPGTRLTVL.

This clone occurred many times. CDR3 nucleotide sequence: TGCGCCAGCAGCCAACTCCAAGGACCCGGGGGCACTGAAGCTTTCTTT. Translating gives CASSQLQGPGGTEAFF. This rearrangement joins TRBV4-1 to TRBJ1-1; D might be TRBD1 (5 bases). Germline V gene data show CDR1 as MGHRA and CDR2 as YSYEKL. Trimming left V 2 bases short and J 4 bases short, with 17 bases between. CDR3 size: 16 residues.

The rearrangement uses TRBV5-1 and TRBJ2-7; 9 bases align to TRBD1. The trim removed 1 base at V and 6 bases at J, leaving 2 bases unmatched. This CDR3 region has 13 residues. Per germline, CDR1 SGHRS and CDR2 YFSETQ. The CDR3 DNA sequence: TGCGCCAGCAGCTTGAGACAGGGGGTCGAGCAGTACTTC. It yields the protein CASSLRQGVEQYF.

V is TRBV24-1 and J is TRBJ2-1; D is ambiguous. Trimming took off 3 bases at V and 8 bases at J, with 4 bases between the two ends. The V gene's germline CDR1 is KGHDR and CDR2 SFDVKD. CDR3 length equals 11 residues. In DNA, the CDR3 is TGTGCCACCAGTGATAGAGATGAGCAGTTCTTC. As protein: CATSDRDEQFF.

V gene TRBV19 combines with J gene TRBJ2-5; 12 bases match TRBD1. CDR3 size: 16 residues. Trimming removed 4 bases from V and 4 bases from J; junction bases left unmatched: 7. Germline V gives CDR1 LNHDA, CDR2 SQIVND (reference sequence). The CDR3 region is CASSTGTGGFLETQYF. The CDR3 DNA follows: TGTGCCAGTAGTACCGGGACAGGGGGCTTTTTAGAGACCCAGTACTTC.

This clone occurred once. For the CDR3, the DNA is TGTGCCAGCAGCGTAGTTAGTACCGGGGAGCTGTTTTTT. Amino acid sequence: CASSVVSTGELFF. The chain couples TRBV9 to TRBJ2-2; D ambiguous. V was trimmed by 0 bases and J by 5 bases, leaving 5 bases between them. CDR1 SGDLS and CDR2 YYNGEE come from the germline V gene. CDR3 length: 13 amino acids.

The rearrangement joins TRBV7-2 to TRBJ1-5; D is perhaps TRBD1 (6 bases). Trimming stripped 5 bases from V and 6 bases from J, with 20 bases between. This CDR3 is 16 amino acids long. The germline gives CDR1 SGHTA, CDR2 FQGNSA. CDR3 coding DNA: TGTGCCAGCAGCCCCCCTGGGGGCGGGGGAAGTCAGCCCCAGCATTTT. Translation gives CASSPPGGGGSQPQHF.

The chain combines TRBV18 with TRBJ2-7, with D maybe TRBD1 (5 bases). This CDR3 has 13 amino acids. V was clipped by 3 bases and J by 6 bases, with 12 bases between them. Germline V gives CDR1 KGHSH, CDR2 LQKENI. The CDR3 is CASSPGTGSEQYF. In DNA, the CDR3 is TGTGCCAGCTCACCGGGAACAGGAAGCGAGCAGTACTTC.

The chain recombines TRBV5-1 with TRBJ1-2, with D possibly being TRBD1 (6 bases). The germline V gene has CDR1 SGHRS and CDR2 YFSETQ. Trimming removed 3 bases from V and 3 bases from J, with 12 bases in between. The CDR3 spans 14 residues. The CDR3 DNA sequence: TGCGCCAGCAGCTCCGGAAGGACAGACTATGGCTACACCTTC. It yields the protein CASSSGRTDYGYTF.

V is TRBV21-1 and J is TRBJ1-6. TRBV21-1 corresponds to a pseudogene. The length of the CDR3 is 18 residues. CDR3 sequence reads: CASSKVREDSGGNSPLHF. In nucleotides, the CDR3 is TGTGCCAGCAGCAAAGTGCGAGAGGACTCGGGGGGGAATTCACCCCTCCACTTT.

The chain is built from TRBV28 and TRBJ1-4; D ambiguous. Germline assignment: CDR1 MDHEN and CDR2 SYDVKM. There are 14 residues in the CDR3. Trimming took 10 bases from V and 8 from J, leaving 20 bases between them. The CDR3 region has the DNA TGTGCCATATCGGGATTTCTCGAGGGCGAAAAACTGTTTTTT. Translated, it gives CAISGFLEGEKLFF.

The V and J genes are TRBV20-1 and TRBJ2-3; 8 bases match TRBD2. The CDR3 contains 15 residues. Per germline, CDR1 DFQATT and CDR2 SNEGSKA (reference sequence). J was trimmed by 4 bases and V by 3 bases; bases with no gene match: 9. This CDR3 is CSASLGTGGADTQYF. In DNA form, the CDR3 reads TGCAGTGCTAGTCTCGGGACGGGGGGGGCAGATACGCAGTATTTT.

The chain uses TRBV6-6 and TRBJ2-1; 12 bases map to TRBD2. V trimming: 6 bases; J trimming: 0 bases; junction bases outside the gene matches: 12. This CDR3 has 19 residues. Germline CDR1 reads MNHNY; CDR2 reads SVGAGI (reference sequence). The CDR3: CASSSGGLAGYSSYNEQFF. CDR3 DNA sequence: TGTGCCAGCAGCTCCGGGGGACTAGCGGGTTATAGCTCCTACAATGAGCAGTTCTTC.

J is TRBJ2-3 and V is TRBV3-1 (or the pseudogene TRBV3-2); 7 bases align to TRBD2. Germline V gives CDR1 LGHDT, CDR2 YNNKEL (reference sequence). After removal of 2 bases from V and 1 base from J, the junction contained 6 bases not matched to a gene. This CDR3 is 16 amino acids long. The CDR3 bases are TGTGCCAGCAGCCAATCTGATAGCGGGCGCACAGATACGCAGTATTTT. Translation: CASSQSDSGRTDTQYF.

The V call is TRBV19, the J call TRBJ2-7, with a tentative D call TRBD2 (6 bases). The CDR3 covers 12 residues. Trimming removed 1 base at V and 7 bases at J, with 8 bases between. Germline CDR1 and CDR2: LNHDA and SQIVND (reference sequence). CDR3 sequence reads: CASSIGRGEQYF. The CDR3 DNA sequence: TGTGCCAGTAGTATAGGTCGGGGGGAGCAGTACTTC.

This chain links TRBV11-2 with TRBJ1-5; TRBD1 might be the D (5 bases). CDR1 SGHAT and CDR2 FQNNGV come from the germline V gene. The CDR3 sequence is 13 residues long. V lost 0 bases and J lost 9, with 9 bases in between. CDR3: CASSLDMGGPQHF. CDR3 sequence (DNA): TGTGCCAGCAGCTTAGATATGGGGGGGCCCCAGCATTTT. Full variable domain (remainder filled in from reference TRBV11-2 and TRBJ1-5): EAGVAQSPRYKIIEKRQSVAFWCNPISGHATLYWYQQILGQGPKLLIQFQNNGVVDDSQLPKDRFSAERLKGVDSTLKIQPAKLEDSAVYLCASSLDMGGPQHFGDGTRLSIL.

This chain links TRBV10-3 with TRBJ1-1, with 10 bases that match TRBD1. Germline V gene sequence: CDR1 ENHRY, CDR2 SYGVKD. The length of the CDR3 is 15 residues. Trimming at V came to 7 bases and at J to 1 base, leaving 6 bases not matched to a gene. The CDR3 DNA reads TGTGCCATCAACCCGGGACAGGGGCCGAACACTGAAGCTTTCTTT. This encodes CAINPGQGPNTEAFF.

This chain connects TRBV19 to TRBJ1-2; 7 bases agree with TRBD1. The V gene's germline CDR1 is LNHDA and CDR2 SQIVND (reference sequence). The CDR3 is 15 amino acids. V lost 1 base and J lost 2; bases outside the gene matches: 4. The CDR3 nucleotides are TGTGCCAGTAGTATAGGGATAGGGGGCAACTATGGCTACACCTTC. This encodes CASSIGIGGNYGYTF.

The chain combines TRBV19 with TRBJ2-3, with D possibly TRBD1 on 5 matching bases. The CDR3 contains 15 residues. Trimming removed 5 bases at V and 4 bases at J, with 16 bases between. CDR1 is LNHDA, CDR2 SQIVND, per germline (reference sequence). CDR3 loop: CASSDSGIWADTQYF. The DNA for the CDR3 is TGTGCCAGTAGTGACTCAGGGATCTGGGCAGATACGCAGTATTTT.

The chain recombines TRBV6-4 with TRBJ2-1; possibly TRBD2 for D (7 bases). There are 13 residues in the CDR3. V was shortened by 4 bases and J by 5 bases, with 9 bases between the two germline ends. The germline CDR1 and CDR2 sequences are MRHNA and SNTAGT. CDR3 sequence: CASSAGGDNEQFF. The CDR3 bases are TGTGCCAGCAGTGCGGGGGGCGACAATGAGCAGTTCTTC.

The rearrangement links TRBV10-3 to TRBJ2-3; TRBD2 matches at 11 bases. After removal of 7 bases from V and 4 bases from J, the junction contained 10 bases not matched to a gene. This CDR3 has 16 amino acids. Germline CDR1 reads ENHRY; CDR2 reads SYGVKD. The CDR3 loop reads CAITRQNSGGADTQYF. CDR3 sequence (DNA): TGTGCCATCACCCGTCAGAATAGCGGGGGGGCAGATACGCAGTATTTT.

V is TRBV5-5 and J is TRBJ1-6; D may be TRBD1 (6 bases). The CDR3 consists of 14 residues. With 3 bases removed from V and 8 bases from J, the gap between germline ends came to 12 bases. The germline V gene encodes CDR1 SGHKS and CDR2 YYEKEE (reference sequence). The chain's CDR3 is CASSYRVLDSPLHF. In nucleotides, the CDR3 is TGTGCCAGCAGCTACAGGGTTCTCGATTCACCCCTCCACTTT.

This sequence joins TRBV6-5 and TRBJ2-7, with D possibly being TRBD2 (6 bases). This CDR3 region has 14 residues. The V end was cut by 4 bases, the J end by 2 bases, with 12 bases between. The germline V gene has CDR1 MNHEY and CDR2 SVGAGI. CDR3 sequence reads: CASSFQGGPYEQYF. As DNA, the CDR3 is TGTGCCAGCAGTTTTCAGGGAGGACCCTACGAGCAGTACTTC.

The chain joins TRBV4-1 to TRBJ1-5; TRBD1 aligns across 7 bases. The germline CDR1 and CDR2 sequences are MGHRA and YSYEKL. V shed 5 bases, J shed 2 bases, and the junction held 6 bases outside the gene matches. The length of the CDR3 is 15 residues. CDR3 sequence: CASSLTDRGNQPQHF. The DNA of the CDR3 is TGCGCCAGCAGCTTAACAGACAGGGGCAATCAGCCCCAGCATTTT.

There are a few counts of this clone. The CDR3 bases are TGTGCCATCAAAGGGCAGGGCCCCTACGAGCAGTACTTC. Translated, it gives CAIKGQGPYEQYF. The gene calls are TRBV10-3 and TRBJ2-7; maybe TRBD1 (5 bases). Germline-derived CDR1 and CDR2 are ENHRY and SYGVKD. This CDR3 has 13 residues. V was clipped by 7 bases and J by 2 bases, with 12 bases between them.

V gene TRBV19 combines with J gene TRBJ2-7; D remains ambiguous. CDR1 and CDR2 (germline): LNHDA, SQIVND (reference sequence). V dropped 5 bases and J dropped 1 base, with 9 bases sitting between them. The CDR3 sequence is 13 residues long. The CDR3 sequence is CASSVSLSYEQYF. The CDR3 region has the DNA TGTGCCAGTAGTGTAAGCCTTTCCTACGAGCAGTACTTC.

This clone came up once. This chain joins TRBV5-5 and TRBJ2-3; D ambiguous. Germline V gene data show CDR1 as SGHKS and CDR2 as YYEKEE (reference sequence). The length of the CDR3 is 15 residues. The ends were cut back, 4 bases at V and 2 bases at J, with 14 bases in the middle. CDR3 sequence (DNA): TGTGCCAGCAGCCGGTCCGCTCCTGACACAGATACGCAGTATTTT. This sequence encodes CASSRSAPDTDTQYF.

The V call is TRBV6-2 or TRBV6-3, the J call TRBJ1-2, with D perhaps TRBD1 (5 bases). V lost 2 bases and J 4 bases, leaving 11 bases between the germline ends. Germline CDR1 MNHEY, CDR2 SVGEGT. The CDR3 extends over 14 amino acids. In DNA, the CDR3 is TGTGCCAGCAGTTACGAGGGACTACCCTATGGCTACACCTTC. This codes for CASSYEGLPYGYTF.

The V call is TRBV5-1, the J call TRBJ1-1; no clear D gene. This CDR3 comprises 14 residues. Germline CDR1 SGHRS, CDR2 YFSETQ. Trimming took 0 bases from V and 4 from J, leaving 10 bases between them. This chain's CDR3 is CASSLGAGLTEAFF. Here the CDR3 DNA reads TGCGCCAGCAGCTTGGGGGCAGGACTCACTGAAGCTTTCTTT.

The chain is built from TRBV6-2 or TRBV6-3 and TRBJ2-4; 10 bases match TRBD1. CDR1 MNHEY and CDR2 SVGEGT come from the germline V gene. With 2 bases clipped from V and 6 bases from J, the junction kept 4 bases outside the gene matches. The CDR3 extends over 15 amino acids. CDR3 region: CASSYDRGLTNIQYF. CDR3 nucleotide sequence: TGTGCCAGCAGTTACGACAGGGGGCTTACAAACATTCAGTACTTC.

The J gene is TRBJ1-1, the V gene TRBV5-1, with D possibly being TRBD1 (6 bases). Germline loops: CDR1 SGHRS, CDR2 YFSETQ. The CDR3 runs 17 residues. With 3 bases removed from V and 1 base from J, the gap between germline ends came to 19 bases. The CDR3 sequence: CASSSGATGTSNTEAFF. The DNA for the CDR3 is TGCGCCAGCAGCTCGGGTGCCACCGGGACATCGAACACTGAAGCTTTCTTT.